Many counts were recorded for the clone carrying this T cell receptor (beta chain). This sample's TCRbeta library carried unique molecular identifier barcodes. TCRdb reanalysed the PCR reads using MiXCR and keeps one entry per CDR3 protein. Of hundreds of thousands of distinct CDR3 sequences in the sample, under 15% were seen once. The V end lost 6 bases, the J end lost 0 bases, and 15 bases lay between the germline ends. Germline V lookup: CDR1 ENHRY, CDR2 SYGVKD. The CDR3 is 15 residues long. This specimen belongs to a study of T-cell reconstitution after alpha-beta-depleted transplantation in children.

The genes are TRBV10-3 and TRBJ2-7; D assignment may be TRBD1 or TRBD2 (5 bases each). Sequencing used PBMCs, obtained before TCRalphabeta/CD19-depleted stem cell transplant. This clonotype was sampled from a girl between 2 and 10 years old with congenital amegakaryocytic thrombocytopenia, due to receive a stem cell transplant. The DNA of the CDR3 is TGTGCCATCAGAGAGCCCGGGACGGGCTCCTACGAGCAGTACTTC. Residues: CAIREPGTGSYEQYF.